These T cell receptor beta chains were read from a single sample in a study of T-cell memory formation after mild COVID-19. Via MiXCR, TCRdb re-called the 5' RACE reads, giving one row per CDR3 protein. The profile shows roughly 620,000 distinct CDR3 sequences, roughly 17% of them singletons. The sample taken for sequencing was PBMCs or a T cell subset sorted from them (not recorded which). The receptors were sampled from an adult woman who had mild COVID-19 (a few samples of this study predate the infection). Cell type and time point are not known. The CDR3 runs from the conserved cysteine through the conserved F or W. A D gene is named only where the DNA matches it firmly. Clone sizes are given selectively: once, few, many, or a class where the clone is expanded.

v_gene,d_gene,j_gene,abundance,CDR3nt,CDR3aa
TRBV7-2,TRBD2,TRBJ2-2,NA,TGTGCCAGCAGCTTCCTAGCGGTAACGAACACCGGGGAGCTGTTTTTT,CASSFLAVTNTGELFF
TRBV3-1,TRBD1,TRBJ1-2,NA,TGTGCCAGCAGCCGCGGACAGGGATACTATGGCTACACCTTC,CASSRGQGYYGYTF
TRBV4-3,NA,TRBJ2-3,NA,TGCGCCAGCAGCCAAGCTATAGCGCCGAGCACAGATACGCAGTATTTT,CASSQAIAPSTDTQYF
TRBV6-5,NA,TRBJ2-1,NA,TGTGCCAGCAGTTACTCATACGGCAATGAGCAGTTCTTC,CASSYSYGNEQFF
TRBV7-9,TRBD1,TRBJ1-1,few,TGTGCCAGCAGCAGGGGGGACAGAGCTAACACTGAAGCTTTCTTT,CASSRGDRANTEAFF
TRBV13,TRBD2,TRBJ2-7,few,TGTGCCAGCAGCTTTGGTGAAAGCGGGGGATTCCTTTACGAGCAGTACTTC,CASSFGESGGFLYEQYF
TRBV4-3,NA,TRBJ1-2,few,TGCGCCAGCAGCCAAGAAAGGGCGGGAATCCTTAACTATGGCTACACCTTC,CASSQERAGILNYGYTF
TRBV5-1,NA,TRBJ1-1,NA,TGCGCCAGCAGCTTGGAGGTCGCAGACATGAACACTGAAGCTTTCTTT,CASSLEVADMNTEAFF
TRBV6-2/TRBV6-3,TRBD1,TRBJ2-1,few,TGTGCCAGCAGACAGGGACAGACCTCCTACAATGAGCAGTTCTTC,CASRQGQTSYNEQFF
TRBV12-3/TRBV12-4,NA,TRBJ1-2,few,TGTGCCAGCAGTTTAGTTAACGGGTTCAATTCGCATGGCTACACCTTC,CASSLVNGFNSHGYTF
TRBV20-1,NA,TRBJ1-2,NA,TGCAGTTGGTGGGAGGATATTAACTATGGCTACACCTTC,CSWWEDINYGYTF
TRBV7-8,NA,TRBJ2-1,few,TGTGCCAGCAGCTTAGGGCCCCCCCTCAATGAGCAGTTCTTC,CASSLGPPLNEQFF
TRBV3-1,NA,TRBJ2-1,few,TGTGCCAGCAGCCAAGATGATTCAATCTACAATGAGCAGTTCTTC,CASSQDDSIYNEQFF
TRBV6-5,NA,TRBJ2-1,few,TGTGCCAGCAGGAGAATGGGTGAGCAGTTCTTC,CASRRMGEQFF
TRBV12-3/TRBV12-4,TRBD1,TRBJ1-1,NA,TGTGCCAGCAGTTTTATCACAGGGGGAGCTTTCTTT,CASSFITGGAFF
TRBV9,NA,TRBJ1-5,few,TGTGCCAGCAGCCGCGGATGGGGGGCGCGTCAGCCCCAGCATTTT,CASSRGWGARQPQHF
TRBV5-6,NA,TRBJ2-1,NA,TGTGCCAGCAGCTTGTCGGCAGGGAGTGGTACTGAGCAGTTCTTC,CASSLSAGSGTEQFF
TRBV7-9,NA,TRBJ1-4,NA,TGTGCCAGCAGCTTAGGGCAGCTCTCTAATGAAAAACTGTTTTTT,CASSLGQLSNEKLFF
TRBV19,NA,TRBJ2-7,NA,TGTGCCAGTTCGGACGGCCCCAACTACGAGCAGTACTTC,CASSDGPNYEQYF
TRBV7-9,NA,TRBJ1-6,NA,TGTGCCAGCAGCTCCTTGGGGGACGGCTATAATTCACCCCTCCACTTT,CASSSLGDGYNSPLHF
TRBV20-1,NA,TRBJ2-3,many,TGCAGTGCTAGAGCCCCGGACGCCCTCACAGATACGCAGTATTTT,CSARAPDALTDTQYF
TRBV30,NA,TRBJ1-2,NA,TGTGCCTGGAGTTCTAAAGGGTGGGGTGGCTACACCTTC,CAWSSKGWGGYTF
TRBV27,NA,TRBJ1-2,NA,TGTGCCAGCAGTTTCGCAGAACCCCCTAACTATGGCTACACCTTC,CASSFAEPPNYGYTF
TRBV20-1,NA,TRBJ1-4,few,TGCAGTGCTAGATGGGGGCAGGCTGAAAAACTGTTTTTT,CSARWGQAEKLFF
TRBV2,NA,TRBJ1-4,many,TGTGCCAGCAAAGGAACTAATGAAAAACTGTTTTTT,CASKGTNEKLFF
TRBV12-2,NA,TRBJ2-7,NA,TGTGCAAGTCGCTTAGCGCAAGAGACGGCTTACACCTACGAGCAGTACTTC,CASRLAQETAYTYEQYF
TRBV7-2,TRBD2,TRBJ2-1,once,TGTGCCAGCAGCCCCATGGAGGTGTCTAGCGGGAGAGGGGGGCGTATCGGTGAGCAGTTCTTC,CASSPMEVSSGRGGRIGEQFF
TRBV6-2/TRBV6-3,NA,TRBJ2-1,few,TGTGCCAGCAGTTACGGGAGCCGTGAGCAGTTCTTC,CASSYGSREQFF
TRBV30,NA,TRBJ2-7,NA,TGTGCCTGGAGCTTAGCCTACGAGCAGTACTTC,CAWSLAYEQYF
TRBV30,NA,TRBJ2-1,few,TGTGCCTGGAGTGTTACCGTCAGGACGATCTTC,CAWSVTVRTIF
TRBV18,NA,TRBJ1-5,NA,TGTGCCAGCTCACAAACAGGGTATAGCAATCAGCCCCAGCATTTT,CASSQTGYSNQPQHF
TRBV5-1,NA,TRBJ2-2,NA,TGCGCCAGCAGCCTCGGGACTTTCGCGAACACCGGGGAGCTGTTTTTT,CASSLGTFANTGELFF
TRBV6-2/TRBV6-3,NA,TRBJ2-3,NA,TGTGCCAGCAAATCTGCGCGGGACCGCACAGATACGCAGTATTTT,CASKSARDRTDTQYF
TRBV30,TRBD1,TRBJ1-2,few,TGTGCCCACTTACAAACAGGGGACTATGGCTACACCTTC,CAHLQTGDYGYTF
TRBV5-4,NA,TRBJ1-3,few,TGTGCCAGCAGCTTGGCCTATGGGAGTGGAAACACCATATATTTT,CASSLAYGSGNTIYF